This TCR beta chain was observed in a study of blood T cell repertoires in COVID-19. Background on the study: The cDNA or gDNA used as material had been derived from T cells, B-cell-depleted T cells, or PBMCs.

The table came from immunoSEQ multiplex PCR; TCRdb's copy has only in-frame clones and leaves some out. The sample has a few hundred thousand clones, 85% to 90% seen once. Germline V gives CDR1 KGHSH, CDR2 LQKENI. This CDR3 has 16 amino acids. V trimming: 2 bases; J trimming: 0 bases; junction bases outside the gene matches: 4. This clone was recorded a few times. Material for sequencing was peripheral blood. The chain links TRBV18 to TRBJ2-1; 7 bases line up with TRBD2. This TCR derives from a man aged 18 to 35 with COVID-19, enrolled during active disease. The CDR3 here is CASSPGRGPSYNEQFF. CDR3 coding DNA: TGTGCCAGCTCACCAGGGAGGGGCCCCTCCTACAATGAGCAGTTCTTC.